This T cell receptor (beta chain) derives from a study of CD8 T cells in ankylosing spondylitis. Study-level points and caveats: The study identified a TCR beta motif of several highly homologous variants that appeared characteristic of ankylosing spondylitis blood. Peripheral blood held disease-linked clones only at relatively low frequency, and these were CD8+.

This clonotype showed up just a few times. Antigen unknown. The V gene end was trimmed by 6 bases and the J gene end by 7 bases; junction bases not matched to a gene: 7. The germline gives CDR1 MNHNS, CDR2 SASEGT. The CDR3 consists of 14 residues. Generation of TCR beta libraries employed quantitative 5'-RACE incorporating molecular barcodes. TCRdb analysed the 5' RACE reads with MiXCR anew, one entry per CDR3 protein. This sample has 400,000 to 450,000 distinct CDR3 sequences, with about 15% found just once. The clonotype was recovered from a male donor with ankylosing spondylitis. V is TRBV6-1 and J is TRBJ2-1; 9 nucleotides line up with TRBD1. Sequenced: blood, either unsorted or a sorted T cell fraction (not recorded which). DNA for the CDR3: TGTGCCAGCAGCATCGGGACAGGGATAAATGAGCAGTTCTTC. As protein: CASSIGTGINEQFF.